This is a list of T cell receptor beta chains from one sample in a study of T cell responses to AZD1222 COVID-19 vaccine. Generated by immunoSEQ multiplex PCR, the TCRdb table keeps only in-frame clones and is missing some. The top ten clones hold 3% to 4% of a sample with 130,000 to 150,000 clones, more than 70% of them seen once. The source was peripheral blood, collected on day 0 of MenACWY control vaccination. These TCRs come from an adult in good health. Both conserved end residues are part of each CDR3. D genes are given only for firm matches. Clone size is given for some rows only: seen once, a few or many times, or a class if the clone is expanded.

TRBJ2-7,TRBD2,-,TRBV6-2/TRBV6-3,CASRPSGGIHEQYF,TGTGCCAGCAGGCCTAGCGGGGGGATCCACGAGCAGTACTTC
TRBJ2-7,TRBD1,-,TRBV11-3,CASSLRQGTYEQYF,TGTGCCAGCAGCCTCCGACAGGGCACCTACGAGCAGTACTTC
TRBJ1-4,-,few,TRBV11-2,CASSQTGGINEKLFF,TGTGCCAGCAGTCAAACCGGGGGGATTAATGAAAAACTGTTTTTT
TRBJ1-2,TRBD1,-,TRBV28,CASSLQGRRGYTF,TGTGCCAGCAGTCTACAGGGGAGAAGGGGCTACACCTTC
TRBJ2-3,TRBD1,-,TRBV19,CASHWGQGSDTQYF,TGTGCCAGCCATTGGGGACAGGGGTCAGATACGCAGTATTTT
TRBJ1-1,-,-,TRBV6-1,CASSEVTEAFF,TGTGCCAGCAGTGAGGTTACTGAAGCTTTCTTT
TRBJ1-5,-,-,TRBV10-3,CAISESEGSGLDQPQHF,TGTGCCATCAGTGAGTCTGAAGGGAGCGGTCTGGATCAGCCCCAGCATTTT
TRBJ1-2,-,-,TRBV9,CASSPHMGGYTF,TGTGCCAGCAGCCCACACATGGGTGGCTACACCTTC
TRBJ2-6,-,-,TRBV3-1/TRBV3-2,CASSQILAPSGANVLTF,TGTGCCAGCAGCCAAATCCTAGCACCCTCTGGGGCCAACGTCCTGACTTTC
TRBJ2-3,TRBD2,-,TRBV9,CASSAVAGGSDTQYF,TGTGCCAGCAGCGCCGTAGCGGGAGGATCTGATACGCAGTATTTT
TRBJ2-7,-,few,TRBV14,CASSQVYRLGEQYF,TGTGCCAGCAGCCAAGTCTACCGCCTGGGGGAGCAGTACTTC
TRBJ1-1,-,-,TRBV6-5,CASSRAGRGTEAFF,TGTGCCAGCAGCCGTGCTGGGAGGGGCACTGAAGCTTTCTTT
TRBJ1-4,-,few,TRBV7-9,CASSPGRGASTNEKLFF,TGTGCCAGCAGTCCAGGGCGAGGGGCGTCAACTAATGAAAAACTGTTTTTT
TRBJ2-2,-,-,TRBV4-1,CASSQAAGWAPEGELFF,TGCGCCAGCAGCCAAGCGGCGGGGTGGGCTCCCGAGGGGGAGCTGTTTTTT
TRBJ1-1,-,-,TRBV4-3,CASSQARGGNTEAFF,TGCGCCAGCAGCCAAGCCCGGGGGGGGAACACTGAAGCTTTCTTT
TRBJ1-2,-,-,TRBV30,CAWSTLAYYGYTF,TGTGCCTGGAGTACCCTCGCGTACTATGGCTACACCTTC
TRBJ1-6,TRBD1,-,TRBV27,CASSLGQGGQKNNSPLHF,TGTGCCAGCAGTTTAGGTCAGGGGGGACAGAAGAATAATTCACCCCTCCACTTT
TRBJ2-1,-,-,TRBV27,CASRTGSYNEQFF,TGTGCCAGCAGAACAGGGTCCTACAATGAGCAGTTCTTC
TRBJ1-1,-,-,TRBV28,CASSLVPALFRRDTEAFF,TGTGCCAGCAGTCTCGTGCCCGCCCTATTTAGGAGGGACACTGAAGCTTTCTTT
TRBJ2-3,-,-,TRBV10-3,CAISETGTDTQYF,TGTGCCATCAGTGAAACAGGGACAGATACGCAGTATTTT
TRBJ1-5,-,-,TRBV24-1,CATSDRSQPQHF,TGTGCCACCAGTGATCGGAGTCAGCCCCAGCATTTT
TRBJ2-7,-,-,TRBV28,CASSLSQLRGFGEQYF,TGTGCCAGCAGTTTAAGTCAGCTACGCGGATTTGGTGAGCAGTACTTC
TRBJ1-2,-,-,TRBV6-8,CASSRRSYGYTF,TGTGCCAGCAGTCGGAGGTCATATGGCTACACCTTC
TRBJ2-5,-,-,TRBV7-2,CASSPPSPETQYF,TGTGCCAGCAGCCCGCCCAGCCCGGAGACCCAGTACTTC
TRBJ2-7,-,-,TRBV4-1,CASSRATGQGISEQYF,TGCGCCAGCAGTCGGGCCACCGGCCAGGGGATTTCCGAGCAGTACTTC
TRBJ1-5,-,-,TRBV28,CASTGGGGQPQHF,TGTGCCAGCACGGGGGGGGGCGGACAGCCCCAGCATTTT
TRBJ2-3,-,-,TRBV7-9,CASSLDGSTQYF,TGTGCCAGCAGCTTAGACGGTAGTACGCAGTATTTT
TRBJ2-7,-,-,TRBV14,CASSPFRSAYEQYF,TGTGCCAGCAGCCCCTTTAGATCGGCCTACGAGCAGTACTTC
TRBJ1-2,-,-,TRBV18,CASSPIGLGRRGNYGYTF,TGTGCCAGCTCACCAATAGGGCTAGGGAGGCGCGGTAACTATGGCTACACCTTC
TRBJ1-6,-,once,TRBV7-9,CASSRLSDDFPLHF,TGTGCCAGCAGCCGCCTATCGGACGACTTCCCCCTCCACTTT
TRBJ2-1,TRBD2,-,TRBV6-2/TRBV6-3,CASSYSYRGLALNEQFF,TGTGCCAGCAGTTACTCCTATCGGGGACTAGCCTTGAATGAGCAGTTCTTC
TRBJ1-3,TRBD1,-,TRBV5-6,CASSEDRDPTRGNTIYF,TGTGCCAGCAGCGAGGACAGGGATCCTACCCGTGGAAACACCATATATTTT
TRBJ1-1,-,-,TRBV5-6,CASSLQGGGNEAFF,TGTGCCAGCAGCTTGCAGGGTGGGGGGAATGAAGCTTTCTTT
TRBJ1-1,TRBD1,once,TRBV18,CASHGQGTSAEAFF,TGTGCCAGCCATGGACAGGGGACGTCGGCTGAAGCTTTCTTT
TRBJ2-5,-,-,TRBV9,CASSAGGGRETQYF,TGTGCCAGCAGCGCTGGGGGGGGGCGGGAGACCCAGTACTTC
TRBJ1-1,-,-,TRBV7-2,CASSLARGTEAFF,TGTGCCAGCAGCTTAGCGCGGGGGACTGAAGCTTTCTTT
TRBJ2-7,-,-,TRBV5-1,CASSRTSGVSYEQYF,TGCGCCAGCAGCCGGACCTCAGGAGTGTCCTACGAGCAGTACTTC
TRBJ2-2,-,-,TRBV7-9,CASSTNTNTGELFF,TGTGCCAGCAGCACCAACACCAACACCGGGGAGCTGTTTTTT
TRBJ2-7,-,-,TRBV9,CASSPGDYEQYF,TGTGCCAGCAGTCCCGGGGACTACGAGCAGTACTTC
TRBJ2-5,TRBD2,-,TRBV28,CASRPREREGRETQYF,TGTGCCAGCAGGCCAAGGGAGCGGGAGGGCCGTGAGACCCAGTACTTC
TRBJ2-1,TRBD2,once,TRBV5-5,CASSLVSLAWTNEQFF,TGTGCCAGCAGCTTGGTTTCACTAGCGTGGACCAATGAGCAGTTCTTC
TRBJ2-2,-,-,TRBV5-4,CASSPGVTGELFF,TGTGCCAGCAGCCCCGGTGTTACCGGGGAGCTGTTTTTT
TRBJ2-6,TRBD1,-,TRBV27,CASKTGVSGANVLTF,TGTGCCAGCAAGACAGGGGTTTCTGGGGCCAACGTCCTGACTTTC
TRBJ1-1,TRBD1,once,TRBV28,CASSSQTHRGLNTEAFF,TGTGCCAGCAGTTCGCAGACCCACAGGGGTTTGAACACTGAAGCTTTCTTT
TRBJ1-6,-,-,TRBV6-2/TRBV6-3,CASSYSRDTNSPLHF,TGTGCCAGCAGTTACTCCCGGGACACAAATTCACCCCTCCACTTT
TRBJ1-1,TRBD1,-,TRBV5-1,CASSAFGTESTEAFF,TGCGCCAGCAGCGCGTTCGGGACAGAAAGCACTGAAGCTTTCTTT
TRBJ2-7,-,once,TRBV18,CASSLDGTYEQYF,TGTGCCAGCTCACTCGATGGAACTTACGAGCAGTACTTC
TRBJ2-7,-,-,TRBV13,CASSLRGRTYEQYF,TGTGCCAGCAGCTTACGGGGGAGGACCTACGAGCAGTACTTC
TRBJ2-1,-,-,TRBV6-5,CASREGTEQFF,TGTGCCAGCAGGGAGGGTACTGAGCAGTTCTTC
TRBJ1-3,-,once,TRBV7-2,CASSSNSGNTIYF,TGTGCCAGCAGCTCCAACTCTGGAAACACCATATATTTT
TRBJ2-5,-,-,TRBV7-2,CASSLVGQAWETQYF,TGTGCCAGCAGCTTAGTCGGGCAGGCATGGGAGACCCAGTACTTC
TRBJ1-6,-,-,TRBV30,CAWSVGQWGSPLHF,TGTGCCTGGAGTGTTGGACAATGGGGTTCACCCCTCCACTTT
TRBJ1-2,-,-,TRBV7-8,CASSLYNNYGYTF,TGTGCCAGCAGCTTATACAATAACTATGGCTACACCTTC
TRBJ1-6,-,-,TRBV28,CASSSRVSSYNSPLHF,TGTGCCAGCAGTTCCCGGGTTAGCTCCTATAATTCACCCCTCCACTTT
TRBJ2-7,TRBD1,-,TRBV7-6,CASSLGGQGIHEQYF,TGTGCCAGCAGCTTGGGGGGACAGGGAATCCACGAGCAGTACTTC
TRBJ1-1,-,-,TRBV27,CASSLGRGRLPEAFF,TGTGCCAGCAGTTTAGGTCGGGGGCGCCTTCCTGAAGCTTTCTTT
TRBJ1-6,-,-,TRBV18,CASSPGGGSYNSPLHF,TGTGCCAGCTCACCAGGTGGAGGCTCCTATAATTCACCCCTCCACTTT
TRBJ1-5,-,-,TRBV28,CASSFYRAVNNQPQHF,TGTGCCAGCAGTTTCTACCGGGCAGTCAACAATCAGCCCCAGCATTTT
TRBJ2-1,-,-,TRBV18,CASSPRGQTNNEQFF,TGTGCCAGCTCACCACGCGGACAGACTAACAATGAGCAGTTCTTC
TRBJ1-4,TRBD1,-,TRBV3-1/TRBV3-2,CASSTGTGDEKLFF,TGTGCCAGCAGCACCGGGACAGGGGATGAAAAACTGTTTTTT